This T cell receptor beta chain was obtained from a study of cytotoxic CD8 clonotypes in ibrutinib-treated CLL. Overall study: Responses: some 24 partial, 2 complete; after median roughly 63 months, 14 stayed remitted, some 12 progressed. Study outcomes and limitations: Clonality went up at the time of ibrutinib response, stayed stable in sustained remission, and later dropped back toward its baseline level at progression. Under therapy, public clonotypes either contracted or stayed stable, and they were uncommon.

Method: immunoSEQ multiplex PCR; TCRdb's copy keeps in-frame clones and lacks some. The sample carries approximately 100,000 clones, roughly four fifths recorded once. On this clone itself: Its antigen is still unknown.

Trimming cost V 3 bases and J 0 bases, with 12 bases left between them. The CDR3 totals 15 residues. Germline assignment: CDR1 MDHEN and CDR2 SYDVKM. The sample in question was PBMCs, obtained after 24 months of ibrutinib treatment. The clonotype comes from a human donor with chronic lymphocytic leukemia. This chain uses TRBV28 with TRBJ2-7, with D tentatively TRBD2 (5 bases). In DNA form, the CDR3 reads TGTGCCAGCAGTTTTACCGCGGGCCTCTCCTACGAGCAGTACTTC. Translated, it gives CASSFTAGLSYEQYF.